The source of this T cell receptor (beta chain) is a study of shared clonotypes between healthy human individuals. Produced via immunoSEQ multiplex PCR; TCRdb's table is partial and in-frame only. The repertoire consists of nearly 750,000 clones, with about two thirds occurring once and the leading ten covering under 2%. About this clone: What it binds is not known. The sample has other DNA sequences that encode this CDR3 too.

Study-wide results and limits: Rarefaction indicated that sorted-subset sequencing remained incomplete although depth was large.

The sequence derives from a woman younger than 45 in good health. Sequenced sample: memory CD4+ T cells sorted from blood. Documented subset: CD45RA-negative fraction.

CDR3 nucleotide sequence: TGTGCCAGCTCACCACCGGGCAGGGGCACCTACGAGCAGTACTTC. This sequence encodes CASSPPGRGTYEQYF. The V call is TRBV18, the J call TRBJ2-7, with TRBD1 as a possible D gene (6 bases). Germline CDR1 and CDR2: KGHSH and LQKENI. V shed 0 bases and J shed 2 bases, with 11 bases lying between them. The CDR3 runs 15 residues.